The rows below give T cell receptor beta chains drawn from one sample of a study of blood T cells in healthy people across ages. One entry per CDR3 protein results from TCRdb running MiXCR on the 5' RACE reads. The table has about a million distinct CDR3 sequences, roughly half seen once; the top ten hold about a fifth. What was sequenced was blood. These receptors were taken from a woman aged 55-69 years in good health. CDR3s include the opening cysteine and the closing phenylalanine or tryptophan. A D gene is named only where the DNA matches it firmly. Some rows have no size entry. The others give once, few or many, or a class for an expanded clone.

D gene: TRBD2; V gene: TRBV27; clone size: -; CDR3 length: 18; J gene: TRBJ2-7; CDR3 protein: CARGGARQRTSGWYEQYF; CDR3 DNA: TGTGCCAGGGGAGGGGCGCGACAACGGACTAGCGGGTGGTACGAGCAGTACTTC
D gene: -; V gene: TRBV6-5; clone size: -; CDR3 length: 13; J gene: TRBJ2-5; CDR3 protein: CASSYSAWETQYF; CDR3 DNA: TGTGCCAGCAGTTACTCGGCCTGGGAGACCCAGTACTTC
D gene: TRBD1; V gene: TRBV28; clone size: few; CDR3 length: 14; J gene: TRBJ1-5; CDR3 protein: CASSVQGSHQPQHF; CDR3 DNA: TGTGCCAGCAGTGTACAGGGGTCTCATCAGCCCCAGCATTTT
D gene: -; V gene: TRBV12-3/TRBV12-4; clone size: -; CDR3 length: 15; J gene: TRBJ2-1; CDR3 protein: CASSRGRVINNEQFF; CDR3 DNA: TGTGCCAGCAGCCGGGGCAGGGTAATTAACAATGAGCAGTTCTTC
D gene: -; V gene: TRBV20-1; clone size: -; CDR3 length: 17; J gene: TRBJ2-1; CDR3 protein: CSARDSLASRSWDEQFF; CDR3 DNA: TGCAGTGCTAGAGACAGCCTTGCTAGCCGAAGTTGGGATGAGCAGTTCTTC
D gene: TRBD1; V gene: TRBV6-6; clone size: few; CDR3 length: 15; J gene: TRBJ1-5; CDR3 protein: CASRRGGQSNQPQHF; CDR3 DNA: TGTGCCAGCCGCAGAGGGGGACAGTCCAATCAGCCCCAGCATTTT
D gene: TRBD1; V gene: TRBV30; clone size: few; CDR3 length: 13; J gene: TRBJ2-7; CDR3 protein: CAWRETGTYEQYF; CDR3 DNA: TGTGCCTGGAGGGAGACAGGGACCTACGAGCAGTACTTC
D gene: TRBD2; V gene: TRBV14; clone size: -; CDR3 length: 16; J gene: TRBJ2-2; CDR3 protein: CASSHRGSLITGELFF; CDR3 DNA: TGTGCCAGCAGCCATCGCGGGAGTCTCATCACCGGGGAGCTGTTTTTT
D gene: -; V gene: TRBV12-3/TRBV12-4; clone size: -; CDR3 length: 13; J gene: TRBJ2-7; CDR3 protein: CASSFEVLGEQYF; CDR3 DNA: TGTGCCAGCAGTTTCGAGGTGTTGGGCGAGCAGTACTTC
D gene: -; V gene: TRBV20-1; clone size: -; CDR3 length: 13; J gene: TRBJ2-1; CDR3 protein: CSTGAPRTDEQFF; CDR3 DNA: TGCAGTACCGGGGCCCCCAGGACGGATGAGCAGTTCTTC
D gene: TRBD1; V gene: TRBV7-9; clone size: -; CDR3 length: 15; J gene: TRBJ2-4; CDR3 protein: CASSPQTGGINIQYF; CDR3 DNA: TGTGCCAGCAGCCCCCAGACAGGGGGGATAAACATTCAGTACTTC
D gene: -; V gene: TRBV20-1; clone size: few; CDR3 length: 15; J gene: TRBJ2-5; CDR3 protein: CSARVTGSKGETQYF; CDR3 DNA: TGCAGTGCTAGAGTCACGGGCTCTAAAGGAGAGACCCAGTACTTC
D gene: TRBD2; V gene: TRBV28; clone size: -; CDR3 length: 13; J gene: TRBJ2-1; CDR3 protein: CASKLAGFSEQFF; CDR3 DNA: TGTGCCAGCAAGCTAGCGGGTTTTTCTGAGCAGTTCTTC
D gene: -; V gene: TRBV15; clone size: -; CDR3 length: 16; J gene: TRBJ2-5; CDR3 protein: CATRSRGADIQETQYF; CDR3 DNA: TGTGCCACCAGGTCCCGGGGCGCGGACATCCAAGAGACCCAGTACTTC
D gene: -; V gene: TRBV6-5; clone size: -; CDR3 length: 15; J gene: TRBJ2-3; CDR3 protein: CASSFRLVGTDTQYF; CDR3 DNA: TGTGCCAGCAGTTTCCGACTAGTCGGGACAGATACGCAGTATTTT
D gene: -; V gene: TRBV24-1; clone size: -; CDR3 length: 15; J gene: TRBJ1-4; CDR3 protein: CATSDRDGPNEKLFF; CDR3 DNA: TGTGCCACCAGTGACCGGGACGGCCCTAATGAAAAACTGTTTTTT